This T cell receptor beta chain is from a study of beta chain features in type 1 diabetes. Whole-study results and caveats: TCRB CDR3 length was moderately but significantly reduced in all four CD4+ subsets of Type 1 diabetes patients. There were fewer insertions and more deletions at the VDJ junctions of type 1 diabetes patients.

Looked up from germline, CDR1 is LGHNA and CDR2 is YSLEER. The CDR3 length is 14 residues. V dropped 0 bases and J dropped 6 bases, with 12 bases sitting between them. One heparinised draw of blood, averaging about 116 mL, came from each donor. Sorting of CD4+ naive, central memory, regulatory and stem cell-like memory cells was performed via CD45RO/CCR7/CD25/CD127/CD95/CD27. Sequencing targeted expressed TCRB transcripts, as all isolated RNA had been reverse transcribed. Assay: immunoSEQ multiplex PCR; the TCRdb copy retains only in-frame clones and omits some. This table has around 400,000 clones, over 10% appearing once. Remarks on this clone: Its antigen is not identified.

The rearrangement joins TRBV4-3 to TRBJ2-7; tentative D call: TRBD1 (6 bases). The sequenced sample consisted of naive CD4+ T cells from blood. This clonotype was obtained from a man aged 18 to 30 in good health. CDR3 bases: TGCGCCAGCAGCCAAGATTCACTACAGGGCGAGCAGTACTTC. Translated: CASSQDSLQGEQYF.